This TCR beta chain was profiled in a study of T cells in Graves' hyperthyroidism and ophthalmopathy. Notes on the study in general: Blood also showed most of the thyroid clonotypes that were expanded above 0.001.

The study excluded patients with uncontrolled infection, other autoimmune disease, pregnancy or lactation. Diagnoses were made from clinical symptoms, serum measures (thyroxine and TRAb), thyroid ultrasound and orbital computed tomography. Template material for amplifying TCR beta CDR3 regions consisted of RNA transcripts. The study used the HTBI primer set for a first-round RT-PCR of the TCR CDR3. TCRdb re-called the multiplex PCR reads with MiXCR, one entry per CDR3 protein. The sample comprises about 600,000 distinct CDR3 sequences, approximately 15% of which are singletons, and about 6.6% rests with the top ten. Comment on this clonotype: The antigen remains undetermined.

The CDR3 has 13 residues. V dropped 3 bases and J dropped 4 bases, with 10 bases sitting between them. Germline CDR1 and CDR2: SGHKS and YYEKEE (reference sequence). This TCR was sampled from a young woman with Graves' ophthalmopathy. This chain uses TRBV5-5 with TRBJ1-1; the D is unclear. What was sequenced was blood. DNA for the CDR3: TGTGCCAGCAGCTCCGGGCAGACCACTGAAGCTTTCTTT. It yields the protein CASSSGQTTEAFF.